This TCR beta chain was sequenced for a study of shared clonotypes between healthy human individuals. This clone showed up many times. What it recognizes is unknown. Germline and junction disagree at one end, which may indicate a read error. Study-wide findings and caveats: Rarefaction showed that sequencing of sorted subsets was incomplete (despite large depth). Generation probability values for non-shared clonotypes were lower than those for clonotypes shared by all four donors.

Each PCR replicate from the sorted subsets contained 150 to 200 ng DNA, which is roughly 33,000 T cell genomes. The assay was immunoSEQ multiplex PCR, and TCRdb's table has in-frame clones only and misses some. The sample has around 88,000 clones, 67% seen once. CDR1 LNHNV and CDR2 YYDKDF come from the germline V gene (reference sequence). This CDR3 is 15 amino acids long. The clonotype was recovered from a man aged 30-40 years in good health. Sequenced material: memory CD8+ T cells sorted from blood. Subset in this sample: CD45RO+ cells pooled with CCR7-negative TemRA cells. The rearrangement links TRBV15 to TRBJ2-7; 11 bases are shared with TRBD1. The CDR3 region is CATSSGQGAVTIQSF. In DNA form, the CDR3 reads TGTGCCACCAGCAGTGGACAGGGGGCGGTTACAATCCAGTCCTTC. The complete variable domain, with remaining parts taken from reference TRBV15 and TRBJ2-7, reads DAMVIQNPRYQVTQFGKPVTLSCSQTLNHNVMYWYQQKSSQAPKLLFHYYDKDFNNEADTPDNFQSRRPNTSFCFLDIRSPGLGDTAMYLCATSSGQGAVTIQSFGPGTRLTVT.